The entry that follows covers one T cell receptor (beta chain) sequence. It has no known antigen specificity. It has no much larger one-base neighbor in the sample; base qualities were not kept. This sample is drawn from a study of graft-versus-host responses after intestinal transplantation (dated by TCRdb to 2020 to 2023). Study-wide context: Multivisceral, liver-intestinal, or isolated intestinal transplants were received by the recipients. Anti-thymocyte globulin induction was given to all recipients, followed by maintenance tacrolimus and steroids for approximately three years. After intestinal transplantation, graft-versus-host and host-versus-graft alloreactive T cell clones in the graft, circulation and bone marrow were tracked using bulk TCR-beta CDR3 sequencing. Alloreactive clones were identified by sequencing pre-transplant mixed lymphocyte reaction products and comparing these products with unstimulated pre-transplant donor and recipient T cells. The cohort enrolled under 25 intestinal transplant recipients including one retransplant, and a few patients lacking pretransplant specimens were excluded. A peak of at least 4% donor T cells among recipient peripheral blood mononuclear cells was the definition used for donor T cell macrochimerism. Rather than going through the commercial service, samples from a few later patients were sequenced in-house on an Illumina MiSeq and processed with MiXCR.

Blood samples were collected up to 4 times in the first month after transplant and then at least monthly when available. Results the study describes overall, beyond this receptor: The relatively low number and heterogeneity of intestinal transplant patients limited the conclusions. High GvH to HvG T cell clonal ratios were observed in the allografts of patients with donor T cell macrochimerism. GvH clones were found in recipient bone marrow, and some of the GvH clones appeared earlier in ileal mucosa or blood, which is consistent with an intestinal mucosal origin. Early after transplant, declines in HvG clones were associated with peak levels of circulating GvH clones.

The library was produced with the immunoSEQ multiplex PCR assay. Adaptive Biotechnologies carried out high-throughput TCR-beta CDR3 sequencing of genomic DNA for most patients. Processing in the source paper ran as follows. TCR sequencing data for around 20 patients were retrieved from Adaptive's ImmunoSEQ software; three other patients were processed with MiXCR and VDJtools. Because the origin of CDR3 nucleotide sequences shared between donor and recipient could not be assigned, those sequences were removed. At least 2-fold expansion over unstimulated cells and a minimum CFSE-low frequency of 0.002% (template counts) or 0.001% (read counts) were required for clones to be classified as alloreactive. Clones detected in sequenced pre-transplant spleen, lymph node, or MLR CFSE-low populations of the donor or recipient were defined as mappable. Cumulative frequency of alloreactive clones was calculated as a percentage of all sequences weighted by copy number. In its TCRdb copy, this immuneACCESS table keeps in-frame sequences only and misses some clones. Where compared with another copy, unresolved V genes explain less than half of these, and the others have no known cause. V and J calls and clone size are as listed in that table; D and trimming were resolved from the DNA. The sample data list some 27,000 clones, and about 95% of these were observed just once. Together, the top ten hold less than 0.85% of the sample.

V is shortened by 2 bases, J by 4 bases, and the region joining them spans 7 bases. CDR1 and CDR2, looked up from the germline V gene, are SGHTS and YDEGEE. Taken from cysteine to phenylalanine, the CDR3 has 12 residues. CDR3 DNA only is kept here, 36 bases in frame from base 1. The chain is assembled from TRBV5-8 and TRBJ2-7; the D gene remains uncertain. This receptor was identified in a human patient who received an intestinal transplant, so some T cells may come from the graft donor. The source material was PBMCs, sampled nearly 31 days after intestinal transplant. In nucleotide form, the sequence is TGTGCCAGCAGCTTTGGGCAATACGAGCAGTACTTC. It codes for CASSFGQYEQYF.